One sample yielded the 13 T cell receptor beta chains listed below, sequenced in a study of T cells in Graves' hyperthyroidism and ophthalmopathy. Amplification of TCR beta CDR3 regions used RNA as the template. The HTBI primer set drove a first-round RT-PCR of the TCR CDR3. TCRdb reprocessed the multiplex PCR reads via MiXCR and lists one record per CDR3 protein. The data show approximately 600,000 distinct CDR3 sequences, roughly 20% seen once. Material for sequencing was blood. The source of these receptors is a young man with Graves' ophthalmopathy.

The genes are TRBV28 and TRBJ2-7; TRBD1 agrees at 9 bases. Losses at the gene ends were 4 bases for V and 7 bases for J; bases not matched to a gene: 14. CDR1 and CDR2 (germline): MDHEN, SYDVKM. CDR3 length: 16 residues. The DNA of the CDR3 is TGTGCCAGCAGTTCGTCGCCGGGACAGGGAAAGGAAGAGCAGTACTTC. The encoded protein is CASSSSPGQGKEEQYF. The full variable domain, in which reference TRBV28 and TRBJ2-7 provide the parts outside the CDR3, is DVKVTQSSRYLVKRTGEKVFLECVQDMDHENMFWYRQDPGLGLRLIYFSYDVKMKEKGDIPEGYSVSREKKERFSLILESASTNQTSMYLCASSSSPGQGKEEQYFGPGTRLTVT.

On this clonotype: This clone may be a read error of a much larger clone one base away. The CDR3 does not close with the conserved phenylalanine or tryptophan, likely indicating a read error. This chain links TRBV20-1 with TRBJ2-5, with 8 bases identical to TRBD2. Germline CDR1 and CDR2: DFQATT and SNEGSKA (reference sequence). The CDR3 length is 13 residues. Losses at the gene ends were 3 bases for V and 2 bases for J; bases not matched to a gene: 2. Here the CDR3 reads CSASASGQETQYL. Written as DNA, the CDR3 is TGCAGTGCTAGTGCTAGCGGGCAAGAGACCCAGTACCTC.

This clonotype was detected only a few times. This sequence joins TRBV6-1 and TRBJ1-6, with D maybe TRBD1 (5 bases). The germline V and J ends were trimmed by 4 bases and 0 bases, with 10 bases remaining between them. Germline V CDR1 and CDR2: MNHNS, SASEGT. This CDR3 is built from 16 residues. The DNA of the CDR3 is TGTGCCAGCAGTGGGGACGCAAGCTCCTATAATTCACCCCTCCACTTT. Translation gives CASSGDASSYNSPLHF.

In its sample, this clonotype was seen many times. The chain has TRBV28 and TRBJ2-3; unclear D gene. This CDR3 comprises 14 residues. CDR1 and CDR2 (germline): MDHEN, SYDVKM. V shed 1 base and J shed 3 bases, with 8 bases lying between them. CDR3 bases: TGTGCCAGCAGTTTATCAACCCAAACAGATACGCAGTATTTT. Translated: CASSLSTQTDTQYF.

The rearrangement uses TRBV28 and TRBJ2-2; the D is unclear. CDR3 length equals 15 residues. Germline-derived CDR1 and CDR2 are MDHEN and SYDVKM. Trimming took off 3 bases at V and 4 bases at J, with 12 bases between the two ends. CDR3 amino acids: CASSLGGPPTGELFF. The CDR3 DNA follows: TGTGCCAGCAGTTTGGGCGGCCCGCCCACCGGGGAGCTGTTTTTT.

In DNA, the CDR3 is TGTGCCAGCAGAAGACTAGACGGTACTTACGAGCAGTACTTC. Translation: CASRRLDGTYEQYF. The chain uses TRBV27 and TRBJ2-7; TRBD2 is a possible D gene (6 bases). Trimming stripped 6 bases from V and 4 bases from J, with 16 bases between. This CDR3 is built from 14 residues. Germline CDR1 and CDR2: MNHEY and SMNVEV (reference sequence).

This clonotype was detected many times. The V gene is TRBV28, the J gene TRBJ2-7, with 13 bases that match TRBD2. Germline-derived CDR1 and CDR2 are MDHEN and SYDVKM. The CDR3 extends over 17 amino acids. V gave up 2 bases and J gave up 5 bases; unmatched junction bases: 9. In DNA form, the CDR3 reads TGTGCCAGCAGTTTACAGGACGGACTAGCGGGAGACCACGAGCAGTACTTC. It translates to CASSLQDGLAGDHEQYF.

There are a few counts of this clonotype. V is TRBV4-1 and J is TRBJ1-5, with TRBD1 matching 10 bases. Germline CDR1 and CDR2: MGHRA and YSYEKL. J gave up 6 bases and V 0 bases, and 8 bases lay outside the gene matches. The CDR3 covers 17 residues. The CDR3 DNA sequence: TGCGCCAGCAGCCAAGATCCCCTCGACAGGGGGCCTCAGCCCCAGCATTTT. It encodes CASSQDPLDRGPQPQHF.

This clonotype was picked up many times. The CDR3 spells CASSLDRGRRYEQYF. In nucleotides, the CDR3 is TGTGCCAGCAGTCTGGACAGGGGGCGCAGGTACGAGCAGTACTTC. The J gene is TRBJ2-7, the V gene TRBV27, with 11 bases matching TRBD1. This CDR3 has 15 residues. The V gene end was trimmed by 5 bases and the J gene end by 4 bases; junction bases not matched to a gene: 7. Per germline, CDR1 MNHEY and CDR2 SMNVEV (reference sequence).

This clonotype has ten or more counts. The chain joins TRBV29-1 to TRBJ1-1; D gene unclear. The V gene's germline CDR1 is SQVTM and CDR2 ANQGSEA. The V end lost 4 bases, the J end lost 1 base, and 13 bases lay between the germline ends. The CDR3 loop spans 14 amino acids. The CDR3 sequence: CSVARAQWNTEAFF. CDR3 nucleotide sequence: TGCAGCGTTGCCCGGGCCCAGTGGAACACTGAAGCTTTCTTT.

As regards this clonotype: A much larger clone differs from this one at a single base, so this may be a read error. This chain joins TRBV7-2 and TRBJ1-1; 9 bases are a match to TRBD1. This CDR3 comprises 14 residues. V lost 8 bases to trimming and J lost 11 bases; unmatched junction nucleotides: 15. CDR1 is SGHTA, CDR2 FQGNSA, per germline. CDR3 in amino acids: CASCSATGGLAAFF. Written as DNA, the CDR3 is TGTGCCAGCTGCTCAGCGACAGGGGGGCTGGCGGCTTTCTTT.

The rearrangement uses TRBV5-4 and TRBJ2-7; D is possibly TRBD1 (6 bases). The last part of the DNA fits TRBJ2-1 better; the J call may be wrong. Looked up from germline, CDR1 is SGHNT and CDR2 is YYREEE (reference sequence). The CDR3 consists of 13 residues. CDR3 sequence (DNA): TGTGCCAGCAGTACCGGGACAACCTACGAGCAGTTCTTC. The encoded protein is CASSTGTTYEQFF.

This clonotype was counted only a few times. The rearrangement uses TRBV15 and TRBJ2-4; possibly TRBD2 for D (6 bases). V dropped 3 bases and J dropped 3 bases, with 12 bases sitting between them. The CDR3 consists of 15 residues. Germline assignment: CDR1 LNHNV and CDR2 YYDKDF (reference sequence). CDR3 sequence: CATSSLQEGKNIQYF. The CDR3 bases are TGTGCCACCAGCAGCCTTCAGGAGGGCAAAAACATTCAGTACTTC.